This T cell receptor (beta chain) is drawn from a study of blood T cell repertoires in COVID-19 (TCRdb year 2020). Study-level background: Samples covering the acute and convalescent phases of COVID-19 were provided by collaborators in the United States, Italy and Spain. The prospective study material was composed of cDNA or gDNA derived from T cells, B-cell-depleted T cells, or PBMCs. Subjects who had been exposed to COVID-19, were actively infected with it, or had recovered from it provided the deeply sampled blood TCRbeta repertoires that made up the dataset. The repertoires were made available in a free public database intended to serve as a resource for research on the immune response to SARS-CoV-2. Samples came from the ongoing ImmuneRACE study (first 160 participants) plus 1,254 subjects from 6 global collaborators. A de-identified subject ID, COVID-19 status, age in years and sex were almost always included in the sample metadata. Where available, HLA class I and class II types were obtained from metadata supplied by the sample provider rather than from assay-based typing. Paper-wide results and their limitations: Clinical and demographic metadata were provided uncurated, with the amount varying by source and participant.

CDR1 is given as SGHRS and CDR2 as YFSETQ, both from the germline V gene. A distance of 10 bases separates the germline ends of V and J, which lose 4 bases and 5 bases respectively. Its CDR3 holds 13 amino acids, cysteine through phenylalanine. Only the CDR3 DNA is retained, 39 bases long and in frame from the first base. This clone occurred a few times. The antigen it binds to is not known. No base quality information exists; no much larger clone differs at one position. TCRbeta CDR3 regions were amplified from genomic DNA using the immunoSEQ Assay, a bias-controlled multiplex PCR. The original pipeline was this. Within the assay, amplification of reference gene primers was used to estimate how many nucleated cells each sample contained. To quantify the absolute abundance of each unique TCRbeta CDR3 rearrangement, sequence reads were collapsed and filtered. Productive Simpson clonality was computed per sample as the square root of Simpson's diversity index over productive rearrangements. What TCRdb holds here is the immuneACCESS table cut down to in-frame rearrangements. Part of the clones is not present; checked against another copy, under half of the missing clones reflect an unresolved V gene, and the others are unexplained. V and J calls and clone size are copied from that table; D and trimming were computed from the DNA. The sample profile shows about 250,000 clones; 80% to 90% of them were found once. Approximately 5.9% of the sample goes to the ten largest clones.

Each collaborating institution followed its own protocols to collect whole blood in K2EDTA tubes. For TCRbeta analysis, collaborators shipped samples as frozen whole blood, isolated PBMCs, or DNA extracted from either of those sample types. The receptor was isolated from an elderly man with acute or convalescent COVID-19. Sequencing used peripheral blood. The chain links TRBV5-1 with TRBJ1-5; the D gene lacks a confident call. The CDR3 region reads CASSPLQDQPQHF. DNA sequence: TGCGCCAGCAGCCCCTTACAAGATCAGCCCCAGCATTTT.